The next 9 T cell receptor beta chains were all read from a single sample in a study of cytomegalovirus exposure and HLA in healthy donors. Use of 60 Vbeta and 13 Jbeta primers characterized the PCR. Profiled with immunoSEQ multiplex PCR; TCRdb holds only in-frame clones, not every one. The sample consists of 100,000 to 150,000 clones, about three quarters of them appearing once. Sequences were obtained from PBMCs. All receptors derive from a female donor in good health and CMV-seronegative.

This sequence joins TRBV2 and TRBJ1-2; maybe TRBD1 (6 bases). Germline CDR1 is SNHLY and CDR2 is FYNNEI. The CDR3 extends over 16 amino acids. With 6 bases removed from V and 2 bases from J, the gap between germline ends came to 19 bases. The CDR3 coding sequence is TGTGCCAGCAGGGCCGGTTGGCAGGGGCTGAACTATGGCTACACCTTC. Its protein product is CASRAGWQGLNYGYTF.

This chain joins TRBV19 and TRBJ2-5, with a tentative D call TRBD2 (5 bases). With the DNA end fitting TRBJ2-7 better, the J assignment may be wrong. This CDR3 spans 14 amino acids. Germline CDR1 reads LNHDA; CDR2 reads SQIVND (reference sequence). Here the CDR3 reads CASSIAGVPYEQYF. CDR3 DNA: TGTGCCAGTAGTATAGCCGGGGTGCCCTACGAGCAGTACTTC.

V and J are TRBV28 and TRBJ1-2; tentatively, D is TRBD1 (5 bases). Germline V gives CDR1 MDHEN, CDR2 SYDVKM. This CDR3 contains 14 residues. The V end was cut by 6 bases, the J end by 1 base, with 12 bases between. CDR3: CASRQDISNYGYTF. The DNA of the CDR3 is TGTGCCAGCAGACAGGACATAAGTAACTATGGCTACACCTTC.

The rearrangement uses TRBV28 and TRBJ2-7, with TRBD1 identical over 7 bases. CDR3 size: 12 residues. Germline CDR1 reads MDHEN; CDR2 reads SYDVKM. The trim removed 8 bases at V and 6 bases at J, leaving 7 bases unmatched. For the CDR3, the DNA is TGTGCCAGCTACGACAGGGATGGCGAGCAGTACTTC. Translation gives CASYDRDGEQYF.

This clone occurred a few times. This chain connects TRBV7-3 to TRBJ2-1, with D perhaps matching TRBD2 (7 bases). Trimming took 1 base from V and 7 from J, leaving 14 bases between them. CDR3 length equals 15 residues. CDR1 and CDR2 (germline): SGHTA, FQGTGA. The CDR3 nucleotides are TGTGCCAGCAGCTTAAAGTCGGCGGGGGCGAATGAGCAGTTCTTC. Translating it yields CASSLKSAGANEQFF.

The J gene is TRBJ2-7, the V gene TRBV4-2; TRBD2 aligns across 7 bases. Looked up from germline, CDR1 is LGHNA and CDR2 is YNFKEQ. V lost 0 bases and J lost 2; bases outside the gene matches: 7. CDR3 size: 16 residues. CDR3 protein: CASSQDFGGSPYEQYF. The CDR3 nucleotides are TGTGCCAGCAGCCAAGATTTTGGCGGGAGTCCCTACGAGCAGTACTTC.

This chain joins TRBV7-9 and TRBJ1-2; D perhaps matches TRBD1 (6 bases). Germline V lookup: CDR1 SEHNR, CDR2 FQNEAQ (reference sequence). Deletions cut 4 bases from V and 7 bases from J, with 13 bases between. There are 13 residues in the CDR3. The CDR3 DNA reads as TGTGCCAGCAGCTCACAGGGCCCTACTGGCTACACCTTC. It specifies CASSSQGPTGYTF.

This clone was observed a few times. V and J are TRBV7-8 and TRBJ1-1; D is ambiguous. The ends were cut back, 1 base at V and 0 bases at J, with 6 bases in the middle. In germline, CDR1 is SGHVS, CDR2 FQNEAQ. CDR3 length equals 14 residues. CDR3 sequence reads: CASSLGPVNTEAFF. DNA of the CDR3: TGTGCCAGCAGCTTAGGCCCGGTGAACACTGAAGCTTTCTTT. Using reference TRBV7-8 and TRBJ1-1 for the parts outside the CDR3, the full variable domain is GAGVSQSPRYKVAKRGQDVALRCDPISGHVSLFWYQQALGQGPEFLTYFQNEAQLDKSGLPSDRFFAERPEGSVSTLKIQRTQQEDSAVYLCASSLGPVNTEAFFGQGTRLTVV.

The chain employs TRBV11-1 and TRBJ2-7, with 7 bases matching TRBD2. Unmatched junction bases numbered 8, after V lost 6 bases and J lost 0 bases. Per germline, CDR1 SGHAT and CDR2 FQDESV (reference sequence). This CDR3 has 15 amino acids. The CDR3 nucleotides read TGTGCCAGCAGTGTCACGGCGGGGGTCTCCTACGAGCAGTACTTC. This sequence encodes CASSVTAGVSYEQYF.